This T cell receptor beta chain was captured in a study of T cell repertoires in cytomegalovirus infection. In the study overall: Public TCR beta signatures marked donors with CMV infection and the matching HLA.

Concerning this clonotype itself: What it binds is not known.

General study points: HLA-C-restricted CMV clonotypes gave the most frequent clonotype in two of eight donors. People with CMV and the relevant HLA were identified by cumulative public TCR beta family frequency.

TCRdb recomputed calls from the reads with MiXCR, one row per CDR3 protein. The data show approximately 500,000 distinct CDR3 sequences, roughly a third seen once. The length of the CDR3 is 15 residues. Germline values: CDR1 SGHVS, CDR2 FQNEAQ. V lost 5 bases, J lost 8 bases, and 12 bases stayed unmatched. The chain is built from TRBV7-8 and TRBJ1-2; 9 bases fit TRBD1. This material consisted of cultured PBMCs, taken from culture after CMV antigen stimulation. The sequence was collected from a human donor in good health (CMV status not recorded). Some clones in this sample may be carry-over from other donors' samples. DNA for the CDR3: TGTGCCAGCAGCGCCTTCCCGGGACAGGGTATAGGCTACACCTTC. Amino acids: CASSAFPGQGIGYTF.